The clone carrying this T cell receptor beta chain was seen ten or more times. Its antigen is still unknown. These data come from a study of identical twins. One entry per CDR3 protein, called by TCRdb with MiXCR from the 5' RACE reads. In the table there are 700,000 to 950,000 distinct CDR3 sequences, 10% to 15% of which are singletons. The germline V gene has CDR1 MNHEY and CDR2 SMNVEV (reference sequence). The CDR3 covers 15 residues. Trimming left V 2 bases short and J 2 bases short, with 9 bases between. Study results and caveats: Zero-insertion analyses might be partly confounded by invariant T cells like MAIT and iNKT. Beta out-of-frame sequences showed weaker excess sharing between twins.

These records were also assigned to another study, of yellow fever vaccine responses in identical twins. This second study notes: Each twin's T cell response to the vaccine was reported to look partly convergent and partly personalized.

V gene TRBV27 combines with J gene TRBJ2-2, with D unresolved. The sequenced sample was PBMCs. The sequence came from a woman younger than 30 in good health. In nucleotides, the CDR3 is TGTGCCAGCAGTTTACTGGGCAGTAACACCGGGGAGCTGTTTTTT. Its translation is CASSLLGSNTGELFF.